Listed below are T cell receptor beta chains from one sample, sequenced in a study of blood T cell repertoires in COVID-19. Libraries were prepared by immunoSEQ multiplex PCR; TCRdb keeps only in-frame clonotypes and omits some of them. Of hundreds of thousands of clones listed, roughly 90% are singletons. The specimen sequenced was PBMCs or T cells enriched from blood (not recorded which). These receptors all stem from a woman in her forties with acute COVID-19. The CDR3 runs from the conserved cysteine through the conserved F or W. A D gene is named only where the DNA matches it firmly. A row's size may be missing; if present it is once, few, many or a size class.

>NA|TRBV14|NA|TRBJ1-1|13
TGTGCCAGCAGCCGACAGGTCGTCACTGAAGCTTTCTTT
CASSRQVVTEAFF
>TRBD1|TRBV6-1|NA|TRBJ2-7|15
TGTGCCAGCAGTGAACGGTCGCAGGGGGTGGACGAGCAGTACTTC
CASSERSQGVDEQYF
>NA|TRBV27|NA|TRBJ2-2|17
TGTGCCAGCAGTCCTATCAGGGCCTCGTGGAACACCGGGGAGCTGTTTTTT
CASSPIRASWNTGELFF
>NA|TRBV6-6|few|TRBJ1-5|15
TGTGCCAGCAGTCAGGCAGGGATTTCCAATCAGCCCCAGCATTTT
CASSQAGISNQPQHF
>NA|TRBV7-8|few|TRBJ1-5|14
TGTGCCAGCAGCCCAGACAGGCTCAATCAGCCCCAGCATTTT
CASSPDRLNQPQHF
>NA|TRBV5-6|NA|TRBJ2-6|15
TGTGCCAGCAGCTTCGGTGACTCTGGGGCCAACGTCCTGACTTTC
CASSFGDSGANVLTF
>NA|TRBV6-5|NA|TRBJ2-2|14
TGTGCCAGCAGCGGGAGCACGAACACCGGGGAGCTGTTTTTT
CASSGSTNTGELFF
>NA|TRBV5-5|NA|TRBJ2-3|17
TGTGCCAGCAGCTCCCACATGACGACAGGCGACACAGATACGCAGTATTTT
CASSSHMTTGDTDTQYF
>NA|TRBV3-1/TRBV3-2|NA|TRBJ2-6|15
TGTGCCAGCATAGGAGGGGCGTATGGGGCCAACGTCCTGACTTTC
CASIGGAYGANVLTF
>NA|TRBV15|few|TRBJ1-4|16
TGTGCCACCAGCAGCCTACAGAGATCGACTAATGAAAAACTGTTTTTT
CATSSLQRSTNEKLFF
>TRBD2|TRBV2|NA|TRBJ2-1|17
TGTGCCAGCAGTGGGTCCAGCGGGGGGGTCGACTACAATGAGCAGTTCTTC
CASSGSSGGVDYNEQFF
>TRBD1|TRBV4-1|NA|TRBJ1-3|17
TGCGCCAGCAGCCAAGATCATGGACAGGGCGGTGGAAACACCATATATTTT
CASSQDHGQGGGNTIYF
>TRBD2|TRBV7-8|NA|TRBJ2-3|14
TGTGCCAGCAGCTACGAGGTGGGGGGGGATACGCAGTATTTT
CASSYEVGGDTQYF
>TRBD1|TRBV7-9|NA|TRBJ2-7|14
TGTGCCAGCAGACGGGACAGGGGGCCCTACGAGCAGTACTTC
CASRRDRGPYEQYF
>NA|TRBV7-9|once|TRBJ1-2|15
TGTGCCAGCAGCCCCCCTCTCGGAGGGAACTATGGCTACACCTTC
CASSPPLGGNYGYTF
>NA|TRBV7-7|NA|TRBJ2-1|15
TGTGCCAGCAGCTTAGCCGCCAGGGGCGGGAATGAGCAGTTCTTC
CASSLAARGGNEQFF
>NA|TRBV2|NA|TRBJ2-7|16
TGTGCCAGCAGTTTCTGGTTTGGTGACAGGACCTACGAGCAGTACTTC
CASSFWFGDRTYEQYF
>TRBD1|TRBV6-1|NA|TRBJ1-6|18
TGTGCCAGCAGTGAAGTGTTTCGTTGGGGACAGGAGGATTCACCCCTCCACTTT
CASSEVFRWGQEDSPLHF
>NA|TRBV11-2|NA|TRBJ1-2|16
TGTGCCAGCAGGTCCGGGACATACACCATAGTCTCTGGCTACACCTTC
CASRSGTYTIVSGYTF
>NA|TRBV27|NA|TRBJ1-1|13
TGTGCCAGCCTTCCCGGGCGGGGAACTGAAGCTTTCTTT
CASLPGRGTEAFF
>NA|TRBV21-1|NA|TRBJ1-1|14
TGTGCCGAGACAGGGTTAACGGTACACACTGAAGCTTTCTTT
CAETGLTVHTEAFF
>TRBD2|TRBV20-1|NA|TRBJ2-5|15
TGCAGTGCTAGTAGAACTAGCGGGGGGCAAGAGACCCAGTACTTC
CSASRTSGGQETQYF
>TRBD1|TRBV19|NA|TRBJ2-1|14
TGTGCCACCGACGCCCTGGGACAGAACAATGAGCAGTTCTTC
CATDALGQNNEQFF
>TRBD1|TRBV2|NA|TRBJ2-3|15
TGTGCCAGCAGTGAGAGGACAGGGGGCGTAGATACGCAGTATTTT
CASSERTGGVDTQYF
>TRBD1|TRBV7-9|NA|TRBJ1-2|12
TGTGCCAGCAGCTCAGACAGGGGTGGCTACACCTTC
CASSSDRGGYTF
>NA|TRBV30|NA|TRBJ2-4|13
TGTGCCTGGAATGAGCTAGCCAAAAACATTCAGTACTTC
CAWNELAKNIQYF
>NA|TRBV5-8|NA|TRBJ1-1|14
TGTGCCAGCAGCTTGAGATACGGGGGAGCTGAAGCTTTCTTT
CASSLRYGGAEAFF
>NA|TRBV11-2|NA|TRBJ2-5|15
TGTGCCAGCAGCACCGGGGGTCTACGGCAAGAGACCCAGTACTTC
CASSTGGLRQETQYF
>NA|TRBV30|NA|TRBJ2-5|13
TGTGCCTGGAGTGTACACCCGTCAGAGACCCAGTACTTC
CAWSVHPSETQYF
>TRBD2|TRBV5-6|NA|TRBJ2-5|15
TGTGCCAGCAGCGCTCTAGCGGTGGTACAAGAGACCCAGTACTTC
CASSALAVVQETQYF
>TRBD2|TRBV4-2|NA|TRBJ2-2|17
TGTGCCAGCAGCCAAGATAGTGCGGGGGGGGACACCGGGGAGCTGTTTTTT
CASSQDSAGGDTGELFF
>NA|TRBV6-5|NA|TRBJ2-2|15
TGTGCCAGCAGTTACTCGGCGGGACCCACCGGGGAGCTGTTTTTT
CASSYSAGPTGELFF
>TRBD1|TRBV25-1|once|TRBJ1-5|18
TGTGCCAGCAGTGTAGGGGGGACAGGGGACACTCCTTATCAGCCCCAGCATTTT
CASSVGGTGDTPYQPQHF
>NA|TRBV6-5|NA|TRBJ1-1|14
TGTGCCAGCAGCGACGTGACAACGAACACTGAAGCTTTCTTT
CASSDVTTNTEAFF
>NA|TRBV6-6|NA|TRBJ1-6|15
TGTGCCAGCAGTAACAGACAGGTGAACAATTCACCCCTCCACTTT
CASSNRQVNNSPLHF
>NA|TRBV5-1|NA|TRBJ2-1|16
TGCGCCAGCAGCTTGCCCCAGGGCAGCTCCTACAATGAGCAGTTCTTC
CASSLPQGSSYNEQFF
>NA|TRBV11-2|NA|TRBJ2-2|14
TGTGCCAGCAGCTTAGGACACGGGGCCGGGGAGCTGTTTTTT
CASSLGHGAGELFF
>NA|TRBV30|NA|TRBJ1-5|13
TGTGCCTGGAGTGTTAACAGGGTACAGCCCCAGCATTTT
CAWSVNRVQPQHF
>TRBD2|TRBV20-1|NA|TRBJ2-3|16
TGCAGTGCTAGTCGTTTTAGCGGGGGACCTACAGATACGCAGTATTTT
CSASRFSGGPTDTQYF
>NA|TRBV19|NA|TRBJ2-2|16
TGTGCCAGTAGTTTCCGAGGAGGGGCGAACACCGGGGAGCTGTTTTTT
CASSFRGGANTGELFF
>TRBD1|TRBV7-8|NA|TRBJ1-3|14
TGTGCCAGCAGCGTGACACAGGGGGCTCACACCATATATTTT
CASSVTQGAHTIYF
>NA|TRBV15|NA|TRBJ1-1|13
TGTGCCACCAGCAGAGATGTGGAGCCTGAAGCTTTCTTT
CATSRDVEPEAFF
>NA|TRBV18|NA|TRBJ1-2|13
TGTGCCAGCTCACCATCAGGGAACTATGGCTACACCTTC
CASSPSGNYGYTF
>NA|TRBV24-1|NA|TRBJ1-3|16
TGTGCCACCAGGAGAAGACCGGGTCGACCTGGAAACACCATATATTTT
CATRRRPGRPGNTIYF
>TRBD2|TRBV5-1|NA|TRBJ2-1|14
TGCGCCAGCAGCTCCACTGGACTAGCCAGTGAGCAGTTCTTC
CASSSTGLASEQFF
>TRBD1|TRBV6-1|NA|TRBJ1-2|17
TGTGCCAGCAGTGAATATAGGACAGGGGGTTTACTCTATGGCTACACCTTC
CASSEYRTGGLLYGYTF
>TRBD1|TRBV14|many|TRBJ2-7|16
TGTGCCAGCAGCCAAGATCCGGGACAGGGGCTTTTCGAGCAGTACTTC
CASSQDPGQGLFEQYF
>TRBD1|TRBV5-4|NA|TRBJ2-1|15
TGTGCCAGCAGCTTGGACAGGGGAAACTACAATGAGCAGTTCTTC
CASSLDRGNYNEQFF
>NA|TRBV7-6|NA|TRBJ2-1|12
TGTGCCAGCAGCCACACAGAGAATGAGCAGTTCTTC
CASSHTENEQFF
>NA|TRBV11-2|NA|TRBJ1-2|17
TGTGCCAGCAGCCCCGTCCTCGTCCACGGTTTTAACTATGGCTACACCTTC
CASSPVLVHGFNYGYTF
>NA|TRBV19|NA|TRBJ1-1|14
TGTGCCAGTAGTATGGGACTTTCGAACACTGAAGCTTTCTTT
CASSMGLSNTEAFF
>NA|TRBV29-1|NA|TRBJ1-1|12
TGCAGCCTCCAGATGAGGGACACTGAAGCTTTCTTT
CSLQMRDTEAFF
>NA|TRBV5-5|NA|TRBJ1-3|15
TGTGCCAGCAGCGCGGAGACAGGTGTCTGGAACACCATATATTTT
CASSAETGVWNTIYF
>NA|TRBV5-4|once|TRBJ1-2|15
TGTGCCAGCAGCTCCCCCCTGACAGGATCTCGGGGCTACACCTTC
CASSSPLTGSRGYTF
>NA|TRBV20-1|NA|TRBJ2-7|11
TGCAGTGCTGGACAGTCCTACGAGCAGTACTTC
CSAGQSYEQYF
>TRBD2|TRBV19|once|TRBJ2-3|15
TGTGCCAGTAGTGCACTAGCGGGGGGGAGAGATACGCAGTATTTT
CASSALAGGRDTQYF
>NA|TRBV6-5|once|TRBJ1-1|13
TGTGCCGTACACCGGGGGGGTAACACTGAAGCTTTCTTT
CAVHRGGNTEAFF
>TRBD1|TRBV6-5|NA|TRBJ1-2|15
TGTGCCAGCAGAATCCCAGGGACAGGGGGCTATGGCTACACCTTC
CASRIPGTGGYGYTF
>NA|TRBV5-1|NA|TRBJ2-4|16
TGCGCCAGCAGCCCCGACAGAGCTCTAGCCAAAAACATTCAGTACTTC
CASSPDRALAKNIQYF
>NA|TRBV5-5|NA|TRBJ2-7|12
TGTGCCAGCAGCTTGGCCATCTACGAGCAGTACTTC
CASSLAIYEQYF